This passage covers 23 T cell receptor beta chains from one sample sequenced in a study of CD4 T cells in relation to SARS-CoV-2 and coronaviruses. This table comes from immunoSEQ multiplex PCR, and its TCRdb copy is limited to in-frame clones, with some not included. This sample has about 36,000 clones, with around 80% found just once. For these TCRs, the target antigens are not known. Specimen: memory CD4+ T cells from PBMCs, cultured in vitro. Source of these receptors: an adult with COVID-19.

This chain uses TRBV4-1 with TRBJ2-5; D possibly matches TRBD1 or TRBD2 (6 bases each). V was trimmed by 3 bases and J by 2 bases, leaving 31 bases between them. Per germline, CDR1 MGHRA and CDR2 YSYEKL. The CDR3 spans 21 residues. CDR3 nucleotides: TGCGCCAGCAGCCAGTCGGTTAGGGGGGCGAGGTTGAGGCCGACACAAGAGACCCAGTACTTC. Residues: CASSQSVRGARLRPTQETQYF.

The chain couples TRBV6-5 to TRBJ2-5; 12 bases align to TRBD2. This CDR3 is built from 15 residues. V was pared by 6 bases and J by 5 bases, with 7 bases of the junction left unmatched. Germline V gives CDR1 MNHEY, CDR2 SVGAGI. The CDR3, as DNA: TGTGCCAGCAGACCGACTAGCGGGAGTTGGGAGACCCAGTACTTC. It specifies CASRPTSGSWETQYF.

V usage is TRBV7-6 and J usage is TRBJ2-3; perhaps TRBD2 as D (5 bases). This CDR3 is built from 15 residues. Germline V gene sequence: CDR1 SGHVS, CDR2 FNYEAQ. Trimming shortened V by 1 base and J by 2 bases, and 10 bases separated the two germline ends. The CDR3: CASSLVSSNTDTQYF. DNA of the CDR3: TGTGCCAGCAGCTTAGTATCTAGCAACACAGATACGCAGTATTTT.

The chain employs TRBV6-4 and TRBJ1-5, with 8 nucleotides matching TRBD1. V shed 2 bases and J 7 bases; nucleotides not matched to a gene: 10. From germline, CDR1 is MRHNA and CDR2 SNTAGT. This CDR3 is 16 amino acids long. Here the CDR3 DNA reads TGTGCCAGCAGTGACAGGACAGGGACCTCCGGGCAGCCCCAGCATTTT. Translated, it gives CASSDRTGTSGQPQHF.

The rearrangement joins TRBV7-3 to TRBJ2-2, with D hard to call. V lost 5 bases and J lost 6, with 10 bases in between. The CDR3 runs 13 residues. Germline CDR1 SGHTA, CDR2 FQGTGA. CDR3 DNA sequence: TGTGCCAGCAGCACCCGTTCGGCCGGGGAGCTGTTTTTT. The encoded protein is CASSTRSAGELFF.

The chain joins TRBV7-9 to TRBJ2-5, with D uncertain. This CDR3 contains 14 residues. Germline loops: CDR1 SEHNR, CDR2 FQNEAQ (reference sequence). The V gene lost 3 bases and the J gene lost 7 bases, with 15 bases spanning the gap. CDR3 loop: CASSFGVAKGTQYF. In nucleotides, the CDR3 is TGTGCCAGCAGCTTTGGCGTCGCCAAGGGGACCCAGTACTTC.

The rearrangement links TRBV18 to TRBJ2-1; D remains unclear. In germline, CDR1 is KGHSH, CDR2 LQKENI. V lost 4 bases and J lost 9, with 13 bases in between. This CDR3 is 13 amino acids long. CDR3 nucleotide sequence: TGTGCCAGCTCACTTCATTTCACGACTGAGCAGTTCTTC. Its translation: CASSLHFTTEQFF. The complete variable domain, with remaining parts taken from reference TRBV18 and TRBJ2-1, reads NAGVMQNPRHLVRRRGQEARLRCSPMKGHSHVYWYRQLPEEGLKFMVYLQKENIIDESGMPKERFSAEFPKEGPSILRIQQVVRGDSAAYFCASSLHFTTEQFFGPGTRLTVL.

CDR3 DNA: TGTGCCAGCAGCTTAGATGCACAGGGGAAATGGGGAGAGACCCAGTACTTC. It translates to CASSLDAQGKWGETQYF. The chain combines TRBV7-9 with TRBJ2-5, with 7 bases aligning to TRBD1. After removal of 1 base from V and 4 bases from J, the junction contained 12 bases not matched to a gene. Germline V gives CDR1 SEHNR, CDR2 FQNEAQ (reference sequence). This CDR3 is 17 amino acids long.

J is TRBJ2-5 and V is TRBV27; the D is unclear. Trimming pared 0 bases from V and 4 bases from J, leaving 6 bases between. The germline gives CDR1 MNHEY, CDR2 SMNVEV (reference sequence). The CDR3 totals 13 residues. The CDR3 DNA reads TGTGCCAGCAGTTTATCTCTCGGAGAGACCCAGTACTTC. Translating gives CASSLSLGETQYF.

The V gene is TRBV7-9, the J gene TRBJ2-7, with a tentative D call TRBD1 (5 bases). The CDR3 is made up of 12 amino acids. Trimming took 5 bases from V and 2 from J, leaving 7 bases between them. CDR1 and CDR2 (germline): SEHNR, FQNEAQ (reference sequence). The DNA for the CDR3 is TGTGCCAGCAGCACAGGAACCTACGAGCAGTACTTC. Protein product: CASSTGTYEQYF.

The chain links TRBV4-1 to TRBJ1-3; no clear D. Trimming removed 1 base at V and 2 bases at J, with 12 bases between. The CDR3 sequence is 16 residues long. Germline values: CDR1 MGHRA, CDR2 YSYEKL. In nucleotides, the CDR3 is TGCGCCAGCAGCCAAGGTAGAACACTAACTGGAAACACCATATATTTT. Its protein product is CASSQGRTLTGNTIYF.

This rearrangement joins TRBV28 to TRBJ2-3; tentatively, D is TRBD1 or TRBD2 (6 bases each). Looked up from germline, CDR1 is MDHEN and CDR2 is SYDVKM. CDR3 length: 17 amino acids. The V end lost 5 bases, the J end lost 5 bases, and 23 bases lay between the germline ends. This chain's CDR3 is CASSPSPGEVFGDTQYF. The DNA of the CDR3 is TGTGCCAGCAGTCCTTCCCCAGGGGAGGTTTTTGGAGATACGCAGTATTTT. The full variable domain, its missing parts supplied by reference TRBV28 and TRBJ2-3, is DVKVTQSSRYLVKRTGEKVFLECVQDMDHENMFWYRQDPGLGLRLIYFSYDVKMKEKGDIPEGYSVSREKKERFSLILESASTNQTSMYLCASSPSPGEVFGDTQYFGPGTRLTVL.

The chain recombines TRBV6-2 or TRBV6-3 with TRBJ1-5; no clear D. Germline values: CDR1 MNHEY, CDR2 SVGEGT. The CDR3 is 15 amino acids. V dropped 6 bases and J dropped 2 bases, with 14 bases sitting between them. CDR3 in amino acids: CASSPAMFGNQPQHF. The CDR3, as DNA: TGTGCCAGCAGCCCCGCAATGTTTGGCAATCAGCCCCAGCATTTT.

The chain employs TRBV5-4 and TRBJ2-1; TRBD2 aligns across 9 bases. The CDR3 is 16 residues long. The germline gives CDR1 SGHNT, CDR2 YYREEE (reference sequence). After removal of 4 bases from V and 5 bases from J, the junction contained 10 bases not matched to a gene. In nucleotides, the CDR3 is TGTGCCAGCAGCGATAGTAGCGGGGGCCGGGACAATGAGCAGTTCTTC. Its translation: CASSDSSGGRDNEQFF.

The rearrangement uses TRBV2 and TRBJ2-1; perhaps TRBD2 as D (5 bases). V gave up 3 bases and J gave up 15 bases, with 21 bases separating them. Germline V CDR1 and CDR2: SNHLY, FYNNEI. The CDR3 extends over 14 amino acids. Here the CDR3 reads CASSDSPRGRTWFF. The CDR3 nucleotides read TGTGCCAGCAGTGATTCTCCCCGGGGTAGGACTTGGTTCTTC.

The rearrangement joins TRBV6-5 to TRBJ2-3, with D perhaps TRBD1 or TRBD2 (5 bases each). The V end was cut by 9 bases, the J end by 11 bases, with 12 bases between. Germline assignment: CDR1 MNHEY and CDR2 SVGAGI. The CDR3 covers 10 residues. The CDR3 nucleotides read TGTGCCAGTGGGGGAAGTTGGCAGTATTTT. This translates into CASGGSWQYF.

The V call is TRBV28, the J call TRBJ2-5; no clear D. The V end was cut by 5 bases, the J end by 4 bases, with 20 bases between. In germline, CDR1 is MDHEN, CDR2 SYDVKM. The CDR3 loop spans 16 amino acids. The chain's CDR3 is CASSLGGAGDGETQYF. In DNA form, the CDR3 reads TGTGCCAGCAGTCTTGGTGGCGCCGGAGATGGAGAGACCCAGTACTTC.

The chain combines TRBV6-4 with TRBJ1-1; D perhaps matches TRBD1 (6 bases). The V gene lost 6 bases and the J gene lost 4 bases, with 15 bases spanning the gap. Per germline, CDR1 MRHNA and CDR2 SNTAGT. The CDR3 loop spans 14 amino acids. The CDR3 DNA reads as TGTGCCAGCAGCGTTGACAGGTATCGCACTGAAGCTTTCTTT. Amino acids: CASSVDRYRTEAFF.

The rearrangement uses TRBV7-9 and TRBJ2-1; 9 bases fit TRBD2. CDR3 length: 16 residues. V was pared by 5 bases and J by 10 bases, with 15 bases of the junction left unmatched. Looked up from germline, CDR1 is SEHNR and CDR2 is FQNEAQ (reference sequence). CDR3 DNA: TGTGCCAGCAGCCTACCGGTGGCGGGAGGGCCCGGGGAGCAGTTCTTC. Residues: CASSLPVAGGPGEQFF.

This chain joins TRBV3-1 (or the pseudogene TRBV3-2) and TRBJ2-5, with D possibly being TRBD2 (5 bases). Germline-derived CDR1 and CDR2 are LGHDT and YNNKEL (reference sequence). Trimming took 3 bases from V and 2 from J, leaving 16 bases between them. The CDR3 is 16 amino acids. CDR3 DNA: TGTGCCAGCAGCCAGCAAACCGGGGTTCGACAAGAGACCCAGTACTTC. Translating gives CASSQQTGVRQETQYF.

This clone was found once. V is TRBV6-5 and J is TRBJ1-4; 9 nucleotides match TRBD1. The CDR3 has 13 amino acids. CDR1 is MNHEY and CDR2 is SVGAGI in the germline V gene. CDR3 sequence reads: CAGQGGVNEKLFF. In DNA, the CDR3 is TGTGCGGGACAGGGCGGCGTTAATGAAAAACTGTTTTTT.

The gene calls are TRBV27 and TRBJ2-5; tentative D call: TRBD2 (7 bases). The germline V gene has CDR1 MNHEY and CDR2 SMNVEV (reference sequence). The ends were cut back, 3 bases at V and 2 bases at J, with 13 bases in the middle. CDR3 size: 15 residues. The CDR3 loop is CASSLSSGTQETQYF. CDR3 sequence (DNA): TGTGCCAGCAGTTTGTCAAGCGGGACACAAGAGACCCAGTACTTC.

The chain uses TRBV14 and TRBJ1-1; D not certain. The germline V gene has CDR1 SGHDN and CDR2 FVKESK. The CDR3 totals 13 residues. V lost 0 bases, J lost 1 base, and 3 bases lay in between. The CDR3 loop reads CASSQEENTEAFF. Here the CDR3 DNA reads TGTGCCAGCAGCCAAGAAGAGAACACTGAAGCTTTCTTT.